Each of the 2 T cell receptor beta chains below was sequenced from the same sample in a study of T cells expressing NK-cell markers. One entry per CDR3 protein, without DNA, is what TCRdb gives after re-calling the 5' RACE reads. The sample has about 260,000 distinct CDR3 sequences. Sequencing was performed on blood T cells: a sorted CD56 or NKG2C T cell subset, CD4+ or CD8+ T cells, or bulk PBMC T cells (not recorded which). These receptors were obtained from a woman between 18 and 69 years old in good health.

The rearrangement uses TRBV11-2 and TRBJ1-6. The CDR3 sequence is 12 residues long. In germline, CDR1 is SGHAT, CDR2 FQNNGV. Here the CDR3 reads CASSQQNSPLHF.

The chain couples TRBV9 to TRBJ2-3; checking the TCRdb D call of TRBD2 is not possible without DNA. This CDR3 has 14 amino acids. Germline V gives CDR1 SGDLS, CDR2 YYNGEE. CDR3 sequence reads: CASSASGRGDTQYF.